The 18 T cell receptor beta chains below come from one sample, sequenced in a study of cytomegalovirus exposure and HLA in healthy donors. PCR involved 60 Vbeta and 13 Jbeta primers. TCRdb keeps only in-frame clones here, not all; method: immunoSEQ multiplex PCR. The profile shows over 95,000 clones, roughly 69% of them singletons. Sequenced material: PBMCs. These receptors came from a human donor in good health.

This chain uses TRBV30 with TRBJ2-2, with 11 bases matching TRBD2. Germline-derived CDR1 and CDR2 are GTSNPN and SVGIG (reference sequence). With V trimmed by 1 base and J by 6 bases, 7 bases remained unmatched. This CDR3 comprises 16 residues. The CDR3 is CAWSGGALAGAGELFF. The CDR3 bases are TGTGCCTGGAGTGGTGGTGCACTAGCGGGAGCCGGGGAGCTGTTTTTT.

V usage is TRBV10-2 and J usage is TRBJ1-5; the D is unclear. CDR1 is WSHSY, CDR2 SAAADI, per germline. V was cut by 0 bases and J by 7 bases, with 13 bases left in between. This CDR3 has 15 amino acids. In DNA, the CDR3 is TGCGCCAGCAGTGAGTCAACCTCGAGCGGACAGCCCCAGCATTTT. This translates into CASSESTSSGQPQHF.

The J gene is TRBJ2-7, the V gene TRBV19; D gene uncertain. V lost 6 bases and J lost 3, with 6 bases in between. CDR1 is LNHDA and CDR2 is SQIVND in the germline V gene (reference sequence). The CDR3 extends over 11 amino acids. CDR3: CASSQNYEQYF. CDR3 DNA: TGTGCCAGTAGCCAGAACTACGAGCAGTACTTC.

The chain links TRBV6-6 to TRBJ2-5, with 9 nucleotides matching TRBD2. The J segment lost 7 bases and the V segment lost 5 bases, leaving 14 bases of the junction unmatched. The germline V gene has CDR1 MNHNY and CDR2 SVGAGI (reference sequence). This CDR3 is 16 amino acids long. Here the CDR3 reads CASSRPTASGAVTQYF. DNA for the CDR3: TGTGCCAGCAGTCGACCCACGGCTAGCGGGGCCGTGACCCAGTACTTC.

V and J are TRBV11-1 and TRBJ1-3; unclear D gene. Germline lookup yields CDR1 SGHAT and CDR2 FQDESV (reference sequence). V shed 5 bases and J shed 8 bases, with 16 bases lying between them. This CDR3 contains 14 residues. CDR3 nucleotides: TGTGCCAGCAGCCCGCGATCGGGCGGGGACACCATATATTTT. Translation: CASSPRSGGDTIYF.

The chain employs TRBV5-1 and TRBJ2-7, with 11 bases that match TRBD2. From germline, CDR1 is SGHRS and CDR2 YFSETQ. V lost 4 bases and J lost 3; bases outside the gene matches: 6. This CDR3 is built from 15 residues. The CDR3 sequence: CASSVTGTSGYEQYF. For the CDR3, the DNA is TGCGCCAGCAGCGTGACCGGGACTAGCGGCTACGAGCAGTACTTC.

The V call is TRBV5-6, the J call TRBJ2-4; perhaps TRBD1 as D (6 bases). The V end lost 0 bases, the J end lost 4 bases, and 17 bases lay between the germline ends. The CDR3 runs 17 residues. Germline V CDR1 and CDR2: SGHDT, YYEEEE. The CDR3 protein is CASSLVGQGIGKNIQYF. Here the CDR3 DNA reads TGTGCCAGCAGCTTGGTCGGGCAGGGGATTGGAAAAAACATTCAGTACTTC.

This clone was counted between two and nine times. The genes are TRBV9 and TRBJ1-1; unclear D gene. Germline lookup yields CDR1 SGDLS and CDR2 YYNGEE. The CDR3 sequence is 14 residues long. V lost 0 bases and J 6 bases, leaving 12 bases between the germline ends. The CDR3 sequence is CASSVVLGGAEAFF. The CDR3, as DNA: TGTGCCAGCAGCGTAGTCTTGGGCGGGGCTGAAGCTTTCTTT. Complete variable domain (other parts from reference TRBV9 and TRBJ1-1): DSGVTQTPKHLITATGQRVTLRCSPRSGDLSVYWYQQSLDQGLQFLIQYYNGEERAKGNILERFSAQQFPDLHSELNLSSLELGDSALYFCASSVVLGGAEAFFGQGTRLTVV.

The chain uses TRBV7-2 and TRBJ1-4; the match to TRBD1 covers 10 bases. The CDR3 runs to 17 residues. The ends lost 2 bases at V and 4 bases at J; junction bases unmatched: 7. Germline-derived CDR1 and CDR2 are SGHTA and FQGNSA. The CDR3 bases are TGTGCCAGCAGCTTAAGGGACAGGGGTGCCCGTAATGAAAAACTGTTTTTT. Translated: CASSLRDRGARNEKLFF.

This clone was seen only a few times. CDR3 in DNA: TGTGCCTGGGGAGGGAATTTCGGCCGCTCTGGAAACACCATATATTTT. Protein product: CAWGGNFGRSGNTIYF. The rearrangement joins TRBV30 to TRBJ1-3, with D unresolved. V lost 5 bases and J lost 0, with 17 bases in between. The CDR3 sequence is 16 residues long. The germline gives CDR1 GTSNPN, CDR2 SVGIG (reference sequence).

The chain employs TRBV6-1 and TRBJ2-5; 11 positions agree with TRBD1. CDR3 length: 14 residues. Germline V gene sequence: CDR1 MNHNS, CDR2 SASEGT. V shed 6 bases, J shed 7 bases, and the junction held 7 bases outside the gene matches. The CDR3 protein is CASSRDRGAATQYF. The CDR3 DNA reads as TGTGCCAGCAGCAGGGACAGGGGGGCGGCGACCCAGTACTTC.

The rearrangement uses TRBV2 and TRBJ2-2, with D possibly being TRBD1 (6 bases). The CDR3 is 14 residues long. Germline V gives CDR1 SNHLY, CDR2 FYNNEI. Trimming took 6 bases from V and 5 from J, leaving 13 bases between them. The CDR3 sequence: CASRAQGFTGELFF. CDR3 sequence (DNA): TGTGCCAGCAGAGCACAGGGTTTTACCGGGGAGCTGTTTTTT.

CDR3 coding DNA: TGTGCCTGGAGTTCCCTGAGGACAGGGGGTTCGGGAAGCAATCAGCCCCAGCATTTT. This gives the protein CAWSSLRTGGSGSNQPQHF. The chain has TRBV30 and TRBJ1-5; 10 nucleotides align to TRBD1. The CDR3 is 19 amino acids. V shed 2 bases and J 1 base; nucleotides not matched to a gene: 14. Germline values: CDR1 GTSNPN, CDR2 SVGIG (reference sequence). Variable domain in full (rest from reference TRBV30 and TRBJ1-5): SQTIHQWPATLVQPVGSPLSLECTVEGTSNPNLYWYRQAAGRGLQLLFYSVGIGQISSEVPQNLSASRPQDRQFILSSKKLLLSDSGFYLCAWSSLRTGGSGSNQPQHFGDGTRLSIL.

The chain employs TRBV27 and TRBJ2-7; TRBD2 might be the D (6 bases). The germline CDR1 and CDR2 sequences are MNHEY and SMNVEV (reference sequence). The CDR3 extends over 13 amino acids. V lost 2 bases and J lost 1, with 6 bases in between. For the CDR3, the DNA is TGTGCCAGCAGTTTACGGGAGTCCTACGAGCAGTACTTC. Translation: CASSLRESYEQYF.

The J gene is TRBJ2-5, the V gene TRBV18, with 7 bases fitting TRBD1. The CDR3 consists of 14 residues. The germline gives CDR1 KGHSH, CDR2 LQKENI. Unmatched junction bases numbered 4, after V lost 1 base and J lost 5 bases. The CDR3 is CASSPQGAGETQYF. The CDR3 DNA reads TGTGCCAGCTCACCACAGGGGGCAGGGGAGACCCAGTACTTC.

This chain uses TRBV9 with TRBJ2-6; D is possibly TRBD2 (5 bases). The ends were cut back, 4 bases at V and 1 base at J, with 9 bases in the middle. The CDR3 consists of 15 residues. Looked up from germline, CDR1 is SGDLS and CDR2 is YYNGEE. The CDR3 region has the DNA TGTGCCAGCAGCCTCGAGGGTTCTGGGGCCAACGTCCTGACTTTC. Its protein product is CASSLEGSGANVLTF.

This clone was observed a few times. This chain uses TRBV2 with TRBJ1-4; TRBD1 matches 8 bases. The CDR3 consists of 16 residues. The J segment lost 8 bases and the V segment lost 8 bases, leaving 16 bases of the junction unmatched. Germline CDR1 and CDR2: SNHLY and FYNNEI. The CDR3, as DNA: TGTGCCAGCGGCGGACAGGGAGGGTTTTTGCAGGAAAAACTGTTTTTT. Its translation: CASGGQGGFLQEKLFF.

In its sample, this clone was seen once. V usage is TRBV6-6 and J usage is TRBJ2-7; 8 bases are shared with TRBD1. Germline loops: CDR1 MNHNY, CDR2 SVGAGI (reference sequence). V dropped 8 bases and J dropped 3; count of bases not matched to a gene: 12. The CDR3 contains 15 residues. In DNA, the CDR3 is TGTGCCAGCTCCAGCACGGCAGGGGGCGGCTACGAGCAGTACTTC. It translates to CASSSTAGGGYEQYF.